What follows are 9 T cell receptor beta chains derived from one specimen sequenced in a study of shared clonotypes between healthy human individuals. Clones were sequenced by immunoSEQ multiplex PCR, and TCRdb holds only the in-frame ones, with some missing. The data show about 530,000 clones, with 96% seen just once and under 0.06% held by the top ten. Sequences were obtained from naive CD4+ T cells sorted from blood. Indicated subset: CD45RA+ positively selected. Every receptor here comes from a woman aged 25 to 39 in good health.

The V and J genes are TRBV7-3 and TRBJ2-3; TRBD2 matches at 7 bases. The CDR3 has 16 residues. Germline trimming cut 0 bases from V and 2 bases from J; bases unmatched to any gene: 5. Germline V gene lookup returns CDR1 SGHTA and CDR2 FQGTGA. The CDR3 DNA reads as TGTGCCAGCAGCTTAACGTCGGGACTATCCACAGATACGCAGTATTTT. Its translation: CASSLTSGLSTDTQYF.

J is TRBJ2-1 and V is TRBV5-8; no definite D call. The CDR3 spans 15 residues. V shed 0 bases and J shed 4 bases, with 11 bases lying between them. The germline gives CDR1 SGHTS, CDR2 YDEGEE. The CDR3 loop is CASSLGQTRYNEQFF. CDR3 DNA: TGTGCCAGCAGCTTGGGGCAGACCCGATACAATGAGCAGTTCTTC.

The chain couples TRBV28 to TRBJ2-5; D gene uncertain. The CDR3 is 14 residues long. V shed 5 bases and J shed 1 base, with 11 bases lying between them. Germline V lookup: CDR1 MDHEN, CDR2 SYDVKM. CDR3 nucleotide sequence: TGTGCCAGCAGTCCCGGACGCCCCCAAGAGACCCAGTACTTC. Its protein product is CASSPGRPQETQYF.

This chain uses TRBV6-1 with TRBJ2-7, with TRBD2 identical over 8 bases. The V gene's germline CDR1 is MNHNS and CDR2 SASEGT. The CDR3 spans 15 residues. V gave up 4 bases and J gave up 5 bases; unmatched junction bases: 10. DNA of the CDR3: TGTGCCAGCAGTGGTCGAGCGGGGGCTAACGACGAGCAGTACTTC. This encodes CASSGRAGANDEQYF.

The V and J genes are TRBV27 and TRBJ1-2, with 10 bases matching TRBD1. V shed 6 bases and J 6 bases; nucleotides not matched to a gene: 10. Germline CDR1 and CDR2: MNHEY and SMNVEV (reference sequence). The CDR3 is made up of 15 amino acids. This CDR3 is CASRKPGQGRDGYTF. The CDR3 DNA is TGTGCCAGCAGAAAACCGGGACAGGGGAGGGATGGCTACACCTTC.

This chain connects TRBV19 to TRBJ2-1; D is undetermined. This CDR3 is built from 16 residues. Germline values: CDR1 LNHDA, CDR2 SQIVND (reference sequence). Trimming removed 4 bases from V and 0 bases from J, with 13 bases in between. The CDR3 DNA reads as TGTGCCAGTAGTACGGGTAGAATGAGCTCCTACAATGAGCAGTTCTTC. This encodes CASSTGRMSSYNEQFF.

The chain joins TRBV4-1 to TRBJ1-1, with D unclear. The length of the CDR3 is 12 residues. Germline assignment: CDR1 MGHRA and CDR2 YSYEKL. Trimming pared 6 bases from V and 2 bases from J, leaving 7 bases between. CDR3 DNA sequence: TGCGCCAGCAGAGAACGTAACACTGAAGCTTTCTTT. This codes for CASRERNTEAFF.

The V call is TRBV7-9, the J call TRBJ1-1; D remains ambiguous. The germline V and J ends were trimmed by 1 base and 6 bases, with 12 bases remaining between them. The CDR3 has 14 amino acids. In germline, CDR1 is SEHNR, CDR2 FQNEAQ (reference sequence). CDR3 bases: TGTGCCAGCAGCTTAGGTGGCGGCCCGGCTGAAGCTTTCTTT. Translating gives CASSLGGGPAEAFF.

This rearrangement joins TRBV30 to TRBJ1-1; D might be TRBD1 (6 bases). V was trimmed by 3 bases and J by 3 bases, leaving 11 bases between them. Germline loops: CDR1 GTSNPN, CDR2 SVGIG (reference sequence). The CDR3 has 13 amino acids. The CDR3 DNA reads as TGTGCCTGGAGCTACAGGGACCACACTGAAGCTTTCTTT. It specifies CAWSYRDHTEAFF.